The rows below give T cell receptor beta chains drawn from one sample of a study of HIV-infected patients and healthy controls. MiXCR, run by TCRdb on the 5' RACE reads, gives a single entry per CDR3 protein. This table has roughly 6,500 distinct CDR3 sequences, 11% appearing once. The sequenced sample was blood, obtained before antiretroviral therapy. The receptors were gathered from an adult with HIV infection. The CDR3 runs from the conserved cysteine through the conserved F or W. The D gene is left open where the match is weak. Only some rows state a clone size, as once, few, many or a class for expanded clones.

clone size: few; D gene: -; CDR3 length: 17; J gene: TRBJ1-3; V gene: TRBV15; CDR3 protein: CATSTMPGHFSGNTIYF; CDR3 DNA: TGTGCCACCAGCACAATGCCGGGACACTTCTCTGGAAACACCATATATTTT
clone size: many; D gene: -; CDR3 length: 15; J gene: TRBJ2-1; V gene: TRBV1; CDR3 protein: CTSSQGLAGGSEQFF; CDR3 DNA: TGCACCAGCAGCCAGGGACTAGCGGGAGGTAGTGAGCAGTTCTTC
clone size: medium-sized; D gene: -; CDR3 length: 13; J gene: TRBJ1-5; V gene: TRBV20-1; CDR3 protein: CSAMGRADQPQHF; CDR3 DNA: TGCAGTGCTATGGGACGGGCGGATCAGCCCCAGCATTTT
clone size: many; D gene: -; CDR3 length: 14; J gene: TRBJ1-5; V gene: TRBV28; CDR3 protein: CASSYGLRGQPQHF; CDR3 DNA: TGTGCCAGCAGTTACGGATTACGGGGTCAGCCCCAGCATTTT
clone size: medium-sized; D gene: -; CDR3 length: 12; J gene: TRBJ1-1; V gene: TRBV28; CDR3 protein: CAIKGGKPEAFF; CDR3 DNA: TGTGCCATTAAAGGTGGGAAGCCTGAAGCTTTCTTT
clone size: medium-sized; D gene: TRBD2; CDR3 length: 17; J gene: TRBJ2-3; V gene: TRBV15; CDR3 protein: CATSTLTSGEAADTQYF; CDR3 DNA: TGTGCCACCAGCACCCTAACTAGCGGAGAGGCGGCAGATACGCAGTATTTT
clone size: many; D gene: -; CDR3 length: 15; J gene: TRBJ1-2; V gene: TRBV5-1; CDR3 protein: CASSFTGAIDYGYTF; CDR3 DNA: TGCGCCAGCAGCTTCACTGGGGCGATCGACTATGGCTACACCTTC
clone size: many; D gene: -; CDR3 length: 15; J gene: TRBJ1-5; V gene: TRBV20-1; CDR3 protein: CSARDLGVSNQPQHF; CDR3 DNA: TGCAGTGCTAGAGATCTGGGGGTCAGCAATCAGCCCCAGCATTTT
clone size: medium-sized; D gene: TRBD1; CDR3 length: 15; J gene: TRBJ1-1; V gene: TRBV5-6; CDR3 protein: CASSPRPGGRTEAFF; CDR3 DNA: TGTGCCAGCAGCCCGAGACCAGGGGGACGCACTGAAGCTTTCTTT
clone size: few; D gene: -; CDR3 length: 15; J gene: TRBJ2-2; V gene: TRBV10-3; CDR3 protein: CAISDDSLVTGELFF; CDR3 DNA: TGTGCCATCAGCGATGACAGCCTGGTTACCGGGGAGCTGTTTTTT
clone size: medium-sized; D gene: -; CDR3 length: 15; J gene: TRBJ2-1; V gene: TRBV20-1; CDR3 protein: CSALDMAGLRNEQFF; CDR3 DNA: TGCAGTGCCCTGGATATGGCGGGTTTGAGGAATGAGCAGTTCTTC
clone size: medium-sized; D gene: -; CDR3 length: 11; J gene: TRBJ2-3; V gene: TRBV6-1; CDR3 protein: CACSQEDTQYF; CDR3 DNA: TGTGCCTGCTCGCAGGAGGATACGCAGTATTTT
clone size: medium-sized; D gene: -; CDR3 length: 10; J gene: TRBJ1-5; V gene: TRBV27; CDR3 protein: CAHPNQPQHF; CDR3 DNA: TGTGCCCATCCTAATCAGCCCCAGCATTTT
clone size: many; D gene: -; CDR3 length: 13; J gene: TRBJ2-3; V gene: TRBV10-3; CDR3 protein: CAISVRLTNTQYF; CDR3 DNA: TGTGCCATCAGTGTGCGCTTGACGAATACGCAGTATTTT
clone size: many; D gene: TRBD1; CDR3 length: 16; J gene: TRBJ1-4; V gene: TRBV29-1; CDR3 protein: CSVRGTELTTNEKLFF; CDR3 DNA: TGCAGCGTCCGTGGGACAGAACTTACAACTAATGAAAAACTGTTTTTT
clone size: -; D gene: -; CDR3 length: 14; J gene: TRBJ2-7; V gene: TRBV6-5; CDR3 protein: CASSYSQGSVEQYF; CDR3 DNA: TGTGCCAGCAGTTACTCGCAGGGGTCGGTCGAGCAGTACTTC
clone size: many; D gene: TRBD1; CDR3 length: 15; J gene: TRBJ1-5; V gene: TRBV5-5; CDR3 protein: CASSLDRGPNQPQHF; CDR3 DNA: TGTGCCAGCAGCTTGGACAGGGGGCCAAATCAGCCCCAGCATTTT
clone size: many; D gene: -; CDR3 length: 15; J gene: TRBJ1-1; V gene: TRBV10-3; CDR3 protein: CAISLGAQRNTEAFF; CDR3 DNA: TGTGCCATCTCCCTTGGGGCACAGAGGAACACTGAAGCTTTCTTT
clone size: many; D gene: -; CDR3 length: 10; J gene: TRBJ2-1; V gene: TRBV6-1; CDR3 protein: CASNDNEQFF; CDR3 DNA: TGTGCCAGTAATGACAATGAGCAGTTCTTC
clone size: many; D gene: TRBD1; CDR3 length: 15; J gene: TRBJ2-3; V gene: TRBV7-2; CDR3 protein: CASSQGQGRSDTQYF; CDR3 DNA: TGTGCCAGCAGCCAGGGACAGGGGAGGTCAGATACGCAGTATTTT
clone size: medium-sized; D gene: -; CDR3 length: 13; J gene: TRBJ1-1; V gene: TRBV28; CDR3 protein: CASSEDSNTEAFF; CDR3 DNA: TGTGCCAGCAGTGAGGACAGTAACACTGAAGCTTTCTTT
clone size: many; D gene: TRBD2; CDR3 length: 14; J gene: TRBJ2-3; V gene: TRBV20-1; CDR3 protein: CSARLAGRSDTQYF; CDR3 DNA: TGCAGTGCTAGACTAGCGGGACGATCGGATACGCAGTATTTT
clone size: medium-sized; D gene: -; CDR3 length: 12; J gene: TRBJ1-1; V gene: TRBV6-6; CDR3 protein: CASSVRNTEAFF; CDR3 DNA: TGTGCCAGCAGTGTTCGGAACACTGAAGCTTTCTTT
clone size: -; D gene: TRBD1; CDR3 length: 13; J gene: TRBJ2-7; V gene: TRBV20-1; CDR3 protein: CSAIGDRAHEQYF; CDR3 DNA: TGCAGTGCTATAGGGGACAGGGCCCACGAGCAGTACTTC
clone size: many; D gene: -; CDR3 length: 15; J gene: TRBJ1-5; V gene: TRBV5-1; CDR3 protein: CASSLWGGGNQPQHF; CDR3 DNA: TGCGCCAGCAGCCTATGGGGAGGGGGCAATCAGCCCCAGCATTTT
clone size: medium-sized; D gene: -; CDR3 length: 13; J gene: TRBJ1-1; V gene: TRBV2; CDR3 protein: CASRTETDTEAFF; CDR3 DNA: TGTGCCAGCCGGACAGAGACGGACACTGAAGCTTTCTTT
clone size: medium-sized; D gene: -; CDR3 length: 14; J gene: TRBJ2-5; V gene: TRBV7-9; CDR3 protein: CASSQVQERETQYF; CDR3 DNA: TGTGCCAGCAGCCAAGTTCAGGAACGTGAGACCCAGTACTTC
clone size: medium-sized; D gene: -; CDR3 length: 16; J gene: TRBJ2-2; V gene: TRBV9; CDR3 protein: CASSLYGSGGTGELFF; CDR3 DNA: TGTGCCAGCAGCCTCTACGGATCAGGAGGCACCGGGGAGCTGTTTTTT
clone size: many; D gene: TRBD2; CDR3 length: 14; J gene: TRBJ2-1; V gene: TRBV6-6; CDR3 protein: CASLLAGSYNEQFF; CDR3 DNA: TGTGCCAGCCTACTAGCGGGTTCCTACAATGAGCAGTTCTTC
clone size: medium-sized; D gene: -; CDR3 length: 14; J gene: TRBJ1-2; V gene: TRBV7-8; CDR3 protein: CASSSRTVHYGYTF; CDR3 DNA: TGTGCCAGCAGCTCGCGGACAGTTCATTATGGCTACACCTTC
clone size: once; D gene: -; CDR3 length: 15; J gene: TRBJ1-5; V gene: TRBV7-2; CDR3 protein: CASSLVGLGNQPQHF; CDR3 DNA: TGTGCCAGCAGCTTAGTGGGGTTAGGCAATCAGCCCCAGCATTTT
clone size: few; D gene: TRBD1; CDR3 length: 14; J gene: TRBJ2-7; V gene: TRBV10-3; CDR3 protein: CAISPGTGAYEQYF; CDR3 DNA: TGTGCCATCAGTCCCGGGACAGGTGCCTACGAGCAGTACTTC
clone size: medium-sized; D gene: -; CDR3 length: 13; J gene: TRBJ1-2; V gene: TRBV7-2; CDR3 protein: CASNEGSNYGYTF; CDR3 DNA: TGTGCCAGCAACGAGGGGAGTAACTATGGCTACACCTTC
clone size: -; D gene: -; CDR3 length: 14; J gene: TRBJ2-4; V gene: TRBV5-1; CDR3 protein: CASSFRTPGENQYF; CDR3 DNA: TGCGCCAGCAGCTTCCGAACGCCAGGGGAAAATCAGTACTTC
clone size: many; D gene: TRBD2; CDR3 length: 14; J gene: TRBJ2-1; V gene: TRBV30; CDR3 protein: CAWGFSGRVDEQFF; CDR3 DNA: TGTGCCTGGGGGTTTAGCGGGAGGGTGGATGAGCAGTTCTTC
clone size: few; D gene: TRBD1; CDR3 length: 15; J gene: TRBJ1-5; V gene: TRBV2; CDR3 protein: CASSRDRGSNQPQHF; CDR3 DNA: TGTGCCAGCAGTAGGGACAGGGGGAGCAATCAGCCCCAGCATTTT
clone size: many; D gene: TRBD1; CDR3 length: 13; J gene: TRBJ2-2; V gene: TRBV20-1; CDR3 protein: CSQTGPRTGELFF; CDR3 DNA: TGCAGTCAGACAGGGCCACGGACCGGGGAGCTGTTTTTT
clone size: medium-sized; D gene: TRBD1; CDR3 length: 13; J gene: TRBJ2-7; V gene: TRBV10-2; CDR3 protein: CASSRDRPYEQYF; CDR3 DNA: TGCGCCAGCAGCCGGGACAGACCCTACGAGCAGTACTTC
clone size: -; D gene: -; CDR3 length: 13; J gene: TRBJ1-1; V gene: TRBV30; CDR3 protein: CACSSDRDTEAFF; CDR3 DNA: TGTGCCTGTAGTTCTGACCGCGACACTGAAGCTTTCTTT
clone size: medium-sized; D gene: -; CDR3 length: 17; J gene: TRBJ1-3; V gene: TRBV4-2; CDR3 protein: CASSQDGGGNSGNTIYF; CDR3 DNA: TGTGCCAGCAGCCAAGATGGTGGGGGTAACTCTGGAAACACCATATATTTT
clone size: medium-sized; D gene: -; CDR3 length: 15; J gene: TRBJ2-3; V gene: TRBV19; CDR3 protein: CASSIKGPPRDTQYF; CDR3 DNA: TGTGCCAGTAGTATAAAAGGACCCCCCAGGGATACGCAGTATTTT
clone size: -; D gene: -; CDR3 length: 16; J gene: TRBJ2-7; V gene: TRBV27; CDR3 protein: CASSRTGTYTSYEQYF; CDR3 DNA: TGTGCCAGCAGTCGGACCGGGACATACACCTCCTACGAGCAGTACTTC
clone size: -; D gene: TRBD2; CDR3 length: 17; J gene: TRBJ2-2; V gene: TRBV12-3/TRBV12-4; CDR3 protein: CASSSGTSGSWTGELFF; CDR3 DNA: TGTGCCAGCAGTTCCGGGACTAGCGGGAGTTGGACCGGGGAGCTGTTTTTT
clone size: many; D gene: -; CDR3 length: 12; J gene: TRBJ2-5; V gene: TRBV5-1; CDR3 protein: CASSWGEETQYF; CDR3 DNA: TGCGCCAGCAGCTGGGGAGAAGAGACCCAGTACTTC
clone size: many; D gene: TRBD1; CDR3 length: 13; J gene: TRBJ1-4; V gene: TRBV10-3; CDR3 protein: CAISGQPNEKLFF; CDR3 DNA: TGTGCCATCTCGGGACAGCCTAATGAAAAACTGTTTTTT
clone size: medium-sized; D gene: TRBD2; CDR3 length: 13; J gene: TRBJ2-7; V gene: TRBV27; CDR3 protein: CASSPTSAGEQYF; CDR3 DNA: TGTGCCAGCAGTCCGACTAGCGCCGGCGAGCAGTACTTC
clone size: medium-sized; D gene: -; CDR3 length: 12; J gene: TRBJ1-1; V gene: TRBV16; CDR3 protein: CASSLSLGGAFF; CDR3 DNA: TGTGCCAGCAGCCTTTCCTTGGGTGGGGCTTTCTTT
clone size: medium-sized; D gene: -; CDR3 length: 16; J gene: TRBJ2-3; V gene: TRBV7-8; CDR3 protein: CASSLSPLKGRDTQYF; CDR3 DNA: TGTGCCAGCAGCTTATCCCCCCTCAAGGGAAGAGATACGCAGTATTTT
clone size: many; D gene: -; CDR3 length: 16; J gene: TRBJ2-1; V gene: TRBV10-2; CDR3 protein: CASTLTPGLSNNEQFF; CDR3 DNA: TGCGCCAGCACCCTAACACCGGGACTTTCAAACAATGAGCAGTTCTTC
clone size: -; D gene: -; CDR3 length: 19; J gene: TRBJ2-6; V gene: TRBV7-8; CDR3 protein: CASSLVSVTSISGANVLTF; CDR3 DNA: TGTGCCAGCAGCTTAGTTAGTGTCACATCAATCTCTGGGGCCAACGTCCTGACTTTC
clone size: many; D gene: -; CDR3 length: 13; J gene: TRBJ1-1; V gene: TRBV29-1; CDR3 protein: CSGHPEGRTEAFF; CDR3 DNA: TGCAGCGGGCACCCGGAGGGGCGAACTGAAGCTTTCTTT
clone size: -; D gene: -; CDR3 length: 14; J gene: TRBJ1-2; V gene: TRBV10-3; CDR3 protein: CAISGIRGIYGYTF; CDR3 DNA: TGTGCCATCAGTGGCATTCGCGGGATCTATGGCTACACCTTC
clone size: many; D gene: -; CDR3 length: 13; J gene: TRBJ1-1; V gene: TRBV27; CDR3 protein: CASRGGANTEAFF; CDR3 DNA: TGTGCCAGCAGGGGCGGAGCGAACACTGAAGCTTTCTTT
clone size: many; D gene: -; CDR3 length: 14; J gene: TRBJ2-3; V gene: TRBV4-1; CDR3 protein: CASSQDLGGDTQYF; CDR3 DNA: TGCGCCAGCAGCCAAGATCTGGGAGGAGATACGCAGTATTTT